The following is a TCR beta chain sequence with its context. The data were obtained in a study of blood T cell repertoires in COVID-19. Categorization into cohorts depended on clinical history that participants reported. Deletions cut 1 base from V and 9 bases from J, with 13 bases between. The CDR3 sequence is 15 residues long. The germline V gene encodes CDR1 SGHTA and CDR2 FQGNSA. As originally analysed: Reference gene primer amplification in the assay estimated nucleated cell counts. Here immunoSEQ multiplex PCR was the method, and the copy in TCRdb shows in-frame clones only, minus some. That table gives V, J and clone size, and the DNA gave D and trimming. The sample includes 150,000 to 200,000 clones, approximately 80% seen only once; the top ten take more than 4%.

The chain links TRBV7-2 to TRBJ1-6; possible D gene TRBD1, 5 bases. This sequence originates from a woman aged 55-75 years with acute COVID-19. The sequenced sample was PBMCs or T cells enriched from blood (not recorded which). The CDR3 DNA reads as TGTGCCAGCAGCTTAGGTCAGGGTCATGTTTCACCCCTCCACTTT. This encodes CASSLGQGHVSPLHF.